This T cell receptor beta chain was sequenced during a study of T-cell memory formation after mild COVID-19. Overall study findings and caveats: Contracting clones, day 15 to 85, had balanced CD4/CD8, and later expanders favored CD4+.

This clonotype has only a few counts. Antigen unknown. TCRdb fed the 5' RACE reads into MiXCR, producing one record per CDR3 protein. The sample shows 200,000 to 250,000 distinct CDR3 sequences, roughly 27% of them seen only once. Trimming removed 3 bases from V and 1 base from J, with 17 bases in between. The length of the CDR3 is 17 residues. CDR1 is KGHSH, CDR2 LQKENI, per germline. This receptor was obtained from an adult woman who had mild COVID-19 (a few samples of this study predate the infection). Cell type and time point are not known. This chain links TRBV18 with TRBJ2-3; D could derive from TRBD1 or TRBD2 (7 bases each). Input material: PBMCs or a T cell subset sorted from them (not recorded which). The CDR3 sequence: CASSPQTGRVGTDTQYF. Here the CDR3 DNA reads TGTGCCAGCTCACCCCAGACAGGGAGGGTTGGCACAGATACGCAGTATTTT.